This TCR beta chain stems from a study of cytomegalovirus exposure and HLA in healthy donors. To note about this clone: Its antigen is undetermined.

Broader study findings: TCR sequences were mostly rare, though some public TCRs occurred in many donors.

The study ran its PCR with 60 Vbeta and 13 Jbeta primers. Some clones are missing from TCRdb's copy, which holds only in-frame ones; the method was immunoSEQ multiplex PCR. This table has 130,000 or so clones, 82% appearing once. Sequenced: PBMCs. The clonotype was recovered from a woman in her 40s in good health and CMV-seronegative.

The CDR3 protein is CASSLSRGYEQYF. The CDR3 bases are TGTGCCAGCAGTTTATCACGGGGTTACGAGCAGTACTTC. This chain joins TRBV27 and TRBJ2-5; TRBD2 is a possible D gene (5 bases). The J call may not be correct, given that the DNA end is closer to TRBJ2-7. This CDR3 has 13 amino acids. Per the germline V gene, CDR1 is MNHEY and CDR2 is SMNVEV (reference sequence).